This T cell receptor (beta chain) is from a study of blood T cell repertoires in COVID-19. Study details: COVID-19 samples collected from the United States, Italy and Spain covered acute and convalescent phases.

Sequencing was performed with immunoSEQ multiplex PCR; in TCRdb, only in-frame clones are kept and a portion is missing. The table shows about 480,000 clones, with approximately 92% occurring only once. V was shortened by 5 bases and J by 1 base, with 11 bases between the two germline ends. The CDR3 length is 14 residues. Germline CDR1 reads MNHEY; CDR2 reads SVGAGI. Seattle researchers signed up patients amid active infection and tracked them longitudinally. This clone was detected only a few times. Material: peripheral blood. The rearrangement uses TRBV6-5 and TRBJ1-1; TRBD1 is a possible D gene (6 bases). The sequence was collected from a young man with COVID-19, enrolled during active disease. The CDR3 loop reads CASSPGTTNTEAFF. The CDR3 DNA reads TGTGCCAGCAGTCCCGGGACAACGAACACTGAAGCTTTCTTT.